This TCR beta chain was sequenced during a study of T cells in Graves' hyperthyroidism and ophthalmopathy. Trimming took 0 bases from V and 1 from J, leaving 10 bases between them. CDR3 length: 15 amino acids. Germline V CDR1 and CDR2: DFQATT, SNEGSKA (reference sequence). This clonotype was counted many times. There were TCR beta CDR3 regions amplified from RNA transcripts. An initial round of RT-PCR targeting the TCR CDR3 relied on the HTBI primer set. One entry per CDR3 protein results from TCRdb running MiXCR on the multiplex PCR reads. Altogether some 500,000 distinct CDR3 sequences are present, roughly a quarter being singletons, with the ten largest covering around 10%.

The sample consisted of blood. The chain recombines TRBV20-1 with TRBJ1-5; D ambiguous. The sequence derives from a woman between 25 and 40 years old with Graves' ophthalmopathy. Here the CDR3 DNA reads TGCAGTGCTAGAGATCGAGGTGGGAGCAATCAGCCCCAGCATTTT. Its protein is CSARDRGGSNQPQHF.